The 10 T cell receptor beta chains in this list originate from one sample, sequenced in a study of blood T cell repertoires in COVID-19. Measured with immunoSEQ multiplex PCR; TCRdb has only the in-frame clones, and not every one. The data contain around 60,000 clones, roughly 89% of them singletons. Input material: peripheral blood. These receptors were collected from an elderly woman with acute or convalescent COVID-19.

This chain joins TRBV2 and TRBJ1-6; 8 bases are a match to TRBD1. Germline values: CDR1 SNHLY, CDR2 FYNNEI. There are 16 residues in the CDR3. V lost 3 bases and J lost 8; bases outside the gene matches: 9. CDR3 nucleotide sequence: TGTGCCAGCAGTGAGAACACAGGGGGGCGGGATTCACCCCTCCACTTT. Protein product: CASSENTGGRDSPLHF.

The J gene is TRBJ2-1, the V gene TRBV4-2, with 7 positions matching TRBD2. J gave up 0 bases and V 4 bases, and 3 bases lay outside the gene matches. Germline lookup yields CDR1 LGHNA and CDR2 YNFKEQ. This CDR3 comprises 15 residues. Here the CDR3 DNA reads TGTGCCAGCAGCCTCGGGACTACCTCCTACAATGAGCAGTTCTTC. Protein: CASSLGTTSYNEQFF.

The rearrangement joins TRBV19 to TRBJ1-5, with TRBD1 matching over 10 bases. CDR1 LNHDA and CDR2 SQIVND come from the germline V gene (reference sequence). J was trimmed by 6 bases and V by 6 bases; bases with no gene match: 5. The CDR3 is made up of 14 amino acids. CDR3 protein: CASRDGQGGQPQHF. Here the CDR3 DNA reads TGTGCCAGTAGAGATGGACAGGGGGGTCAGCCCCAGCATTTT. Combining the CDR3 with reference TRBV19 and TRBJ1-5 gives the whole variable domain DGGITQSPKYLFRKEGQNVTLSCEQNLNHDAMYWYRQDPGQGLRLIYYSQIVNDFQKGDIAEGYSVSREKKESFPLTVTSAQKNPTAFYLCASRDGQGGQPQHFGDGTRLSIL.

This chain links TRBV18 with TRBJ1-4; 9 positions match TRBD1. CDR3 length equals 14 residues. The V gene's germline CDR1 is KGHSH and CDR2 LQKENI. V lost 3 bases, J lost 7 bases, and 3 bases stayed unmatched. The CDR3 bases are TGTGCCAGCTCACCTAGGGACAGGGCTGAAAAACTGTTTTTT. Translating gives CASSPRDRAEKLFF.

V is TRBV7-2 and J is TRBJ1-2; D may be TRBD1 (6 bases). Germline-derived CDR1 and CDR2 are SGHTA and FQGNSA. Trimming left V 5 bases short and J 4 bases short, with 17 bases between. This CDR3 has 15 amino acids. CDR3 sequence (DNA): TGTGCCAGCAGCCCAACAGGGACCGGAGGCTATGGCTACACCTTC. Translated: CASSPTGTGGYGYTF.

In DNA, the CDR3 is TGCGCCAGCAGCCTACAGGGTGAGGACACTGAAGCTTTCTTT. It yields the protein CASSLQGEDTEAFF. V gene TRBV5-1 combines with J gene TRBJ1-1, with D possibly matching TRBD1 (6 bases). The ends were cut back, 4 bases at V and 3 bases at J, with 13 bases in the middle. The CDR3 sequence is 14 residues long. Germline V gene sequence: CDR1 SGHRS, CDR2 YFSETQ.

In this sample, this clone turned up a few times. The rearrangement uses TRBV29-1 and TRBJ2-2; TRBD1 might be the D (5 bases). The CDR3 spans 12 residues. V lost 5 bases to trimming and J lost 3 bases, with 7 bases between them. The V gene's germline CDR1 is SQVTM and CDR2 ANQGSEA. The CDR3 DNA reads TGCAGCGTTCCCAGGGACACCGGGGAGCTGTTTTTT. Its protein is CSVPRDTGELFF.

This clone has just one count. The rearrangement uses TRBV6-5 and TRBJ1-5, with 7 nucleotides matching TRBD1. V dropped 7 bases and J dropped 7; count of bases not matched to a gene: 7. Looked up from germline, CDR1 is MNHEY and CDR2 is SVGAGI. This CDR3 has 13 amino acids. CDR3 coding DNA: TGTGCCAGCAAAGACAGGGATAGACAGCCCCAGCATTTT. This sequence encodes CASKDRDRQPQHF.

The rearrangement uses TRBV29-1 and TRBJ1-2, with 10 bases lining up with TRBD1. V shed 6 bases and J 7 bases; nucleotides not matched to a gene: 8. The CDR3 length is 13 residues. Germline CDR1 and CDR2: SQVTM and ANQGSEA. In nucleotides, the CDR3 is TGCAGCGTGACGACCGGACAGGGGGTTGGCTACACCTTC. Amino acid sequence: CSVTTGQGVGYTF.

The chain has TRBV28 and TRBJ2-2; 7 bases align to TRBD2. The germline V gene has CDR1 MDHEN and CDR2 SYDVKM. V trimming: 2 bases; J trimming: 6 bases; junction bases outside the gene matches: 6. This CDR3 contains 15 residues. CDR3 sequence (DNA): TGTGCCAGCAGTTTAGGGCTAGCGGTGGCCGGGGAGCTGTTTTTT. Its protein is CASSLGLAVAGELFF.